A single sample gave rise to the 22 T cell receptor beta chains below, sequenced in a study of human T cells and chemical hapten exposure. MiXCR, applied by TCRdb to the RACE reads, yields one record per CDR3 protein. The sample contains about 120,000 distinct CDR3 sequences, approximately 15% of which appear only once. Time point meaning: patch test 1, 2 weeks after DPC sensitization. Treatment noted: therapeutic diphenylcyclopropenone sensitization with weekly scalp DPC. The sequences come from whole blood, collected in connection with sensitization to the hapten diphenylcyclopropenone (DPC). These receptors were collected from a man aged 18 to 30 with alopecia areata. Some clones in this sample may be carry-over from other donors' samples.

V gene TRBV7-2 combines with J gene TRBJ2-5; D not certain. The V end was cut by 5 bases, the J end by 0 bases, with 4 bases between. Germline V gives CDR1 SGHTA, CDR2 FQGNSA. The CDR3 runs to 12 residues. The CDR3 sequence: CASSPHQETQYF. CDR3 DNA: TGTGCCAGCAGCCCCCACCAAGAGACCCAGTACTTC.

In this sample, this clonotype turned up a few times. The chain links TRBV5-4 to TRBJ2-3; no reliable D call. This CDR3 spans 14 amino acids. V was cut by 0 bases and J by 4 bases, with 9 bases left in between. Germline V CDR1 and CDR2: SGHNT, YYREEE (reference sequence). The CDR3 bases are TGTGCCAGCAGCTTGGGTGCGGCCCCAGATACGCAGTATTTT. As protein: CASSLGAAPDTQYF.

The chain employs TRBV29-1 and TRBJ2-5; the match to TRBD1 covers 9 bases. Germline V gene data show CDR1 as SQVTM and CDR2 as ANQGSEA. The V segment lost 7 bases and the J segment 1 base; nucleotides outside the gene matches: 7. This CDR3 has 14 amino acids. The CDR3 DNA follows: TGCAGCGGCATGGACAGGGGCGGCCAAGAGACCCAGTACTTC. This encodes CSGMDRGGQETQYF.

This clonotype was detected ten times or more. This chain joins TRBV7-3 and TRBJ2-5, with a tentative D call TRBD2 (5 bases). The germline gives CDR1 SGHTA, CDR2 FQGTGA. CDR3 length: 14 residues. Trimming removed 3 bases at V and 2 bases at J, with 10 bases between. The CDR3 DNA reads as TGTGCCAGCAGCTTCCCCGGGGTGCAAGAGACCCAGTACTTC. It is translated as CASSFPGVQETQYF.

The rearrangement links TRBV6-5 to TRBJ2-3, with D maybe TRBD1 (7 bases). Deletions cut 5 bases from V and 11 bases from J, with 14 bases between. This CDR3 is 12 amino acids long. Germline CDR1 and CDR2: MNHEY and SVGAGI. CDR3 protein: CASSQGGLEQYF. The CDR3 DNA sequence: TGTGCCAGCAGTCAGGGGGGTCTGGAGCAGTATTTT.

This clonotype occurred once. The V and J genes are TRBV11-1 and TRBJ1-1; TRBD1 matches at 7 bases. The CDR3 extends over 14 amino acids. Trimming took 7 bases from V and 0 from J; bases not matched to a gene: 5. CDR1 is SGHAT, CDR2 FQDESV, per germline (reference sequence). The CDR3 region is CASIGGGLNTEAFF. For the CDR3, the DNA is TGTGCCAGCATAGGAGGGGGCCTGAACACTGAAGCTTTCTTT.

In its sample, this clonotype was seen a few times. The chain uses TRBV7-3 and TRBJ1-1; D may be TRBD1 (5 bases). The V end was cut by 5 bases, the J end by 1 base, with 11 bases between. Germline V gene sequence: CDR1 SGHTA, CDR2 FQGTGA. This CDR3 is 14 amino acids long. DNA of the CDR3: TGTGCCAGCAGCCCGGGACCATCGAACACTGAAGCTTTCTTT. This sequence encodes CASSPGPSNTEAFF.

This clonotype was detected ten times or more. V gene TRBV2 combines with J gene TRBJ1-2, with 7 bases aligning to TRBD1. Germline CDR1 reads SNHLY; CDR2 reads FYNNEI. This CDR3 is 14 amino acids long. V shed 6 bases and J 2 bases; nucleotides not matched to a gene: 6. The CDR3 reads CASRAGTANYGYTF. Written as DNA, the CDR3 is TGTGCCAGCAGAGCCGGGACAGCGAACTATGGCTACACCTTC.

The chain employs TRBV29-1 and TRBJ1-2; D gene uncertain. The V and J ends lost 7 bases and 2 bases respectively, with 17 bases between them. CDR1 SQVTM and CDR2 ANQGSEA come from the germline V gene. This CDR3 region has 14 residues. The chain's CDR3 is CSALEADKNYGYTF. The DNA of the CDR3 is TGCAGCGCCTTGGAGGCAGACAAGAACTATGGCTACACCTTC.

The chain is built from TRBV7-9 and TRBJ1-4, with D perhaps matching TRBD1 (5 bases). The CDR3 is made up of 13 amino acids. The germline V gene has CDR1 SEHNR and CDR2 FQNEAQ (reference sequence). V shed 8 bases and J shed 5 bases, with 12 bases lying between them. The CDR3 sequence is CASAGQSNEKLFF. The CDR3 DNA sequence: TGTGCCAGCGCGGGGCAGAGCAATGAAAAACTGTTTTTT.

The rearrangement links TRBV7-8 to TRBJ1-1; perhaps TRBD1 as D (6 bases). Germline lookup yields CDR1 SGHVS and CDR2 FQNEAQ. The CDR3 loop spans 19 amino acids. V lost 2 bases and J lost 3, with 25 bases in between. The CDR3 nucleotides read TGTGCCAGCAGCTTATTAAGAACCGGGACACTCGACCGGGACACTGAAGCTTTCTTT. This codes for CASSLLRTGTLDRDTEAFF.

In its sample, this clonotype was seen many times. The CDR3 DNA reads TGTGCCAGCAGAGACCGGACAGGGCGGGACGAGCATTTT. It encodes CASRDRTGRDEHF. V gene TRBV7-8 combines with J gene TRBJ1-5; 8 bases are shared with TRBD1. The CDR3 extends over 13 amino acids. CDR1 SGHVS and CDR2 FQNEAQ come from the germline V gene. V lost 6 bases to trimming and J lost 14 bases; unmatched junction nucleotides: 12.

This clonotype was counted between two and nine times. The chain is built from TRBV4-1 and TRBJ2-7, with D possibly matching TRBD1 (6 bases). Trimming pared 4 bases from V and 2 bases from J, leaving 18 bases between. Per the germline V gene, CDR1 is MGHRA and CDR2 is YSYEKL. The CDR3 length is 16 residues. CDR3 loop: CASSPATATGTYEQYF. In DNA form, the CDR3 reads TGCGCCAGCAGCCCCGCTACCGCGACAGGAACCTACGAGCAGTACTTC.

This clonotype was seen only a few times. The chain recombines TRBV16 with TRBJ2-7, with 7 bases that match TRBD1. The CDR3 is 16 residues long. J was trimmed by 0 bases and V by 1 base; bases with no gene match: 6. Germline V gives CDR1 KGHSY, CDR2 FQNENV. This CDR3 reads CASSQWGTDNSYEQYF. The CDR3 DNA is TGTGCCAGCAGCCAATGGGGGACAGATAACTCCTACGAGCAGTACTTC.

The J gene is TRBJ2-7, the V gene TRBV29-1; 7 positions agree with TRBD1. Unmatched junction bases numbered 5, after V lost 7 bases and J lost 5 bases. The germline V gene has CDR1 SQVTM and CDR2 ANQGSEA. CDR3 length: 11 amino acids. The CDR3 loop is CSGRDSNEQYF. The CDR3 region has the DNA TGCAGCGGCCGGGACAGTAACGAGCAGTACTTC.

This clonotype was recorded a few times. The chain uses TRBV4-3 and TRBJ2-5, with 8 bases that match TRBD2. Trimming removed 1 base from V and 2 bases from J; junction bases left unmatched: 3. The CDR3 contains 15 residues. CDR1 is LGHNA, CDR2 YSLEER, per germline. The CDR3 loop reads CASSQVAGGQETQYF. The CDR3 nucleotides read TGCGCCAGCAGCCAAGTTGCGGGGGGTCAAGAGACCCAGTACTTC.

This clonotype was counted a few times. The chain has TRBV11-2 and TRBJ2-2, with unresolved D. CDR1 is SGHAT, CDR2 FQNNGV, per germline. Trimming left V 5 bases short and J 1 base short, with 11 bases between. The CDR3 totals 15 residues. Here the CDR3 DNA reads TGTGCCAGCAGCCAGGACCGTTGGAACACCGGGGAGCTGTTTTTT. Translating gives CASSQDRWNTGELFF. The variable domain in full, completed from reference TRBV11-2 and TRBJ2-2, reads EAGVAQSPRYKIIEKRQSVAFWCNPISGHATLYWYQQILGQGPKLLIQFQNNGVVDDSQLPKDRFSAERLKGVDSTLKIQPAKLEDSAVYLCASSQDRWNTGELFFGEGSRLTVL.

This clonotype came up a few times. The chain carries TRBV12-3 or TRBV12-4 and TRBJ1-1, with TRBD1 matching over 7 bases. This CDR3 is 15 amino acids long. V gave up 7 bases and J gave up 4 bases; unmatched junction bases: 12. CDR3 region: CASNHPTGLGTEAFF. In DNA, the CDR3 is TGTGCCAGCAACCACCCGACAGGGTTGGGCACTGAAGCTTTCTTT.

V gene TRBV10-3 combines with J gene TRBJ2-7, with TRBD1 matching 8 bases. Germline CDR1 and CDR2: ENHRY and SYGVKD. CDR3 size: 17 residues. Trimming at V came to 6 bases and at J to 2 bases, leaving 15 bases not matched to a gene. The CDR3: CAIRDTLGTGDTYEQYV. The CDR3 DNA is TGTGCCATCAGGGATACCCTCGGGACAGGAGACACCTACGAGCAGTACGTC.

This chain connects TRBV6-5 to TRBJ1-1; D remains unclear. The V gene lost 7 bases and the J gene lost 0 bases, with 3 bases spanning the gap. Germline loops: CDR1 MNHEY, CDR2 SVGAGI. CDR3 length: 11 amino acids. The DNA for the CDR3 is TGTGCCAGCACGGTGAACACTGAAGCTTTCTTT. Amino acids: CASTVNTEAFF.

The gene calls are TRBV4-1 and TRBJ1-5; no firm D call. With 4 bases removed from V and 2 bases from J, the gap between germline ends came to 9 bases. Looked up from germline, CDR1 is MGHRA and CDR2 is YSYEKL. There are 14 residues in the CDR3. CDR3 DNA sequence: TGCGCCAGCAGCCCTCTCTTTGGCAATCAGCCCCAGCATTTT. As protein: CASSPLFGNQPQHF.

This clonotype has at least ten counts. This chain joins TRBV4-3 and TRBJ2-1; possible D gene TRBD2, 7 bases. Trimming removed 6 bases from V and 6 bases from J, with 15 bases in between. In germline, CDR1 is LGHNA, CDR2 YSLEER. There are 14 residues in the CDR3. The CDR3 loop is CASSLGGLSNEQFF. In nucleotides, the CDR3 is TGCGCCAGCAGTCTCGGGGGGCTATCCAATGAGCAGTTCTTC.